The next 5 T cell receptor beta chains were all read from a single sample in a study of shared clonotypes between healthy human individuals. Generated by immunoSEQ multiplex PCR, the TCRdb table keeps only in-frame clones and is missing some. Here the sample spans 2 million to 2.5 million clones, 90% to 95% being singletons. The sequenced sample was naive CD4+ T cells sorted from blood. Subset: CD45RA+ positively selected. These receptors were taken from a man between 18 and 29 years old in good health.

This sequence joins TRBV2 and TRBJ2-2; D might be TRBD1 (5 bases). This CDR3 comprises 14 residues. The germline gives CDR1 SNHLY, CDR2 FYNNEI. V gave up 5 bases and J gave up 1 base, with 8 bases separating them. The CDR3 coding sequence is TGTGCCAGCAGTTTCAGGGAGAACACCGGGGAGCTGTTTTTT. Amino acid sequence: CASSFRENTGELFF.

This chain uses TRBV30 with TRBJ1-2, with TRBD1 matching 7 bases. Germline trimming cut 2 bases from V and 7 bases from J; bases unmatched to any gene: 19. The length of the CDR3 is 17 residues. CDR1 GTSNPN and CDR2 SVGIG come from the germline V gene (reference sequence). This CDR3 reads CAWSPGGLQGVFSGYTF. CDR3 DNA: TGTGCCTGGAGTCCAGGGGGTCTGCAGGGGGTTTTCTCTGGCTACACCTTC.

The chain has TRBV7-2 and TRBJ1-3, with D unresolved. Looked up from germline, CDR1 is SGHTA and CDR2 is FQGNSA. V lost 5 bases, J lost 4 bases, and 18 bases lay in between. This CDR3 comprises 16 residues. DNA for the CDR3: TGTGCCAGCAGCACGAATGGGAGGCCGGGCGGAAACACCATATATTTT. It is translated as CASSTNGRPGGNTIYF.

The genes are TRBV6-1 and TRBJ2-7; the match to TRBD1 covers 12 bases. The CDR3 runs to 15 residues. The V and J ends lost 4 bases and 5 bases, in that order; junction bases with no gene match: 6. Germline V gene sequence: CDR1 MNHNS, CDR2 SASEGT. The CDR3 loop is CASSVRDRGRDEQYF. The CDR3 DNA follows: TGTGCCAGCAGTGTCCGGGACAGGGGGCGAGACGAGCAGTACTTC.

The J gene is TRBJ1-1, the V gene TRBV2; unclear D gene. V lost 4 bases to trimming and J lost 6 bases, with 12 bases between them. The germline V gene has CDR1 SNHLY and CDR2 FYNNEI. This CDR3 has 13 residues. CDR3 nucleotides: TGTGCCAGCAGTGGAAACGTGGGTCCTGAAGCTTTCTTT. Its translation: CASSGNVGPEAFF.